This TCR beta chain was found in a study of blood T cell repertoires in COVID-19. Overall study: Both acute and convalescent COVID-19 samples were obtained from the United States, Italy and Spain.

Here immunoSEQ multiplex PCR was the method, and the copy in TCRdb shows in-frame clones only, minus some. The table has 200,000 to 250,000 clones, roughly four fifths seen once; the top ten hold 9.2%. This clone was recorded a few times. CDR1 LNHDA and CDR2 SQIVND come from the germline V gene (reference sequence). Trimming left V 6 bases short and J 4 bases short, with 9 bases between. This CDR3 has 12 residues. Two negative PCRs, clearance, or symptom resolution characterized the recovered Cohort 3 donors. Input material: PBMCs or T cells enriched from blood (not recorded which). The receptor's source is a man aged 35 to 55 who had recovered from COVID-19. The chain has TRBV19 and TRBJ1-1; D not resolved. The CDR3 sequence: CASSYSSTEAFF. CDR3 bases: TGTGCCAGTAGCTATTCTAGCACTGAAGCTTTCTTT.